Listed below are T cell receptor beta chains from one sample, sequenced in a study of cytomegalovirus exposure and HLA in healthy donors. The data were produced by immunoSEQ multiplex PCR, yet TCRdb's version contains in-frame clones alone and is incomplete. In the table there are 75,000 to 90,000 clones, around 68% of which are singletons. The sequencing sample was made of PBMCs. The receptors were sampled from a man younger than 45 in good health and CMV-seropositive. The CDR3 runs from the conserved cysteine through the conserved F or W. Fields, in order: J gene, V gene, clone size, D gene, CDR3 length, CDR3 protein, CDR3 DNA. D genes are given only for firm matches. Clone size is shown for a subset of rows, as once, few, many or a class of expanded clone.

>TRBJ2-7|TRBV7-8|-|TRBD2|15
CASSLRWEGLNEQYF
TGTGCCAGCAGCTTACGGTGGGAGGGCCTCAACGAGCAGTACTTC
>TRBJ1-5|TRBV5-8|-|TRBD1|14
CASSSQGLREPQHF
TGTGCCAGCAGCTCACAGGGGTTGAGGGAGCCCCAGCATTTT
>TRBJ1-2|TRBV5-1|once|TRBD1|15
CASSLDGTASTGYTF
TGCGCCAGCAGCTTGGATGGGACAGCTTCAACCGGCTACACCTTC
>TRBJ2-7|TRBV15|-|-|14
CATSREGGNYEQYF
TGTGCCACCAGCAGAGAGGGGGGAAACTACGAGCAGTACTTC
>TRBJ2-1|TRBV9|few|TRBD1|15
CASSPDRVSYNEQFF
TGTGCCAGCAGCCCGGACAGGGTCTCCTACAATGAGCAGTTCTTC
>TRBJ2-7|TRBV29-1|-|TRBD1|15
CSVQGGGQASYEQYF
TGCAGCGTACAGGGTGGAGGACAGGCGTCCTACGAGCAGTACTTC
>TRBJ2-1|TRBV5-1|-|TRBD2|15
CASSLGLADYNEQFF
TGCGCCAGCAGCCTAGGACTAGCGGACTACAATGAGCAGTTCTTC
>TRBJ1-1|TRBV7-9|-|-|14
CASSLTGGTGEAFF
TGTGCCAGCAGCCTCACGGGGGGGACCGGTGAAGCTTTCTTT
>TRBJ1-2|TRBV9|-|TRBD1|14
CASSAGQGNYGYTF
TGTGCCAGCAGCGCAGGACAGGGAAACTATGGCTACACCTTC
>TRBJ2-2|TRBV11-2|-|TRBD2|15
CASSLSGSEAGELFF
TGTGCCAGCAGCCTGAGCGGGAGCGAAGCCGGGGAGCTGTTTTTT
>TRBJ1-1|TRBV6-1|-|-|13
CASSDRGFTEAFF
TGTGCCAGCAGTGACAGGGGCTTCACTGAAGCTTTCTTT
>TRBJ1-5|TRBV28|-|-|16
CASSLFSTGVAQPQHF
TGTGCCAGCAGTTTATTTAGTACGGGTGTTGCTCAGCCCCAGCATTTT
>TRBJ2-5|TRBV7-9|-|-|15
CASSLGSPGRETQYF
TGTGCCAGCAGCTTAGGGTCCCCAGGCCGAGAGACCCAGTACTTC
>TRBJ1-2|TRBV4-3|-|-|15
CASSQDRRSNYGYTF
TGCGCCAGCAGCCAAGATCGGAGATCTAACTATGGCTACACCTTC
>TRBJ2-7|TRBV5-1|-|TRBD2|15
CASSLGPSGNYEQYF
TGCGCCAGCAGCTTGGGACCTAGCGGTAACTACGAGCAGTACTTC
>TRBJ1-4|TRBV5-8|-|-|14
CASSLETGNEKLFF
TGTGCCAGCAGCTTGGAAACAGGGAATGAAAAACTGTTTTTT
>TRBJ1-2|TRBV19|-|-|11
CATKGRNGYTF
TGTGCCACGAAGGGGAGGAATGGCTACACCTTC
>TRBJ2-7|TRBV2|-|TRBD1|12
CASRPGQGIPYF
TGTGCCAGCAGACCGGGACAGGGGATCCCGTACTTC
>TRBJ1-1|TRBV19|-|TRBD1|14
CASRTTGGEAEAFF
TGTGCCAGTAGAACCACAGGGGGCGAGGCTGAAGCTTTCTTT
>TRBJ1-4|TRBV19|few|-|14
CASSTRDNNEKLFF
TGTGCCAGTAGTACACGGGACAATAATGAAAAACTGTTTTTT
>TRBJ1-1|TRBV10-3|-|-|13
CASRREMNTEAFF
TGTGCCTCCCGGAGGGAAATGAACACTGAAGCTTTCTTT
>TRBJ2-7|TRBV7-9|-|TRBD2|14
CASSLGGRSYEQYF
TGTGCCAGCAGCTTGGGCGGGAGAAGCTACGAGCAGTACTTC
>TRBJ2-1|TRBV28|few|-|15
CACLGRQSSYNEQFF
TGTGCCTGCCTGGGCAGGCAGAGCTCCTACAATGAGCAGTTCTTC
>TRBJ1-6|TRBV5-6|-|-|18
CASSDKTQGISYNSPLHF
TGTGCCAGCAGCGACAAAACACAGGGAATCTCCTATAATTCACCCCTCCACTTT
>TRBJ1-4|TRBV7-2|-|-|15
CASSLAGGTNEKLFF
TGTGCCAGCAGCTTAGCGGGGGGAACTAATGAAAAACTGTTTTTT
>TRBJ1-2|TRBV5-6|-|-|18
CASSSLVRDITFGYGYTF
TGTGCCAGCAGCTCACTGGTCAGGGACATTACTTTCGGATATGGCTACACCTTC
>TRBJ2-7|TRBV5-1|-|-|15
CASSLGGSGYYEQYF
TGCGCCAGCAGCTTGGGGGGTAGCGGCTACTACGAGCAGTACTTC
>TRBJ1-6|TRBV5-4|-|-|15
CASSLAGLEYSPLHF
TGTGCCAGCAGCTTGGCGGGACTGGAATATTCACCCCTCCACTTT
>TRBJ1-2|TRBV19|-|TRBD1|16
CASSIVGTAANYGYTF
TGTGCCAGTAGTATAGTTGGGACAGCCGCTAACTATGGCTACACCTTC
>TRBJ1-2|TRBV18|once|-|13
CASSPSEAYGYTF
TGTGCCAGCTCACCCAGCGAGGCCTATGGCTACACCTTC
>TRBJ1-1|TRBV25-1|-|-|11
CASRHNTEAFF
TGTGCCAGCAGACACAACACTGAAGCTTTCTTT
>TRBJ1-1|TRBV7-8|-|-|14
CASSLVQANTEAFF
TGTGCCAGCAGCTTAGTGCAGGCAAACACTGAAGCTTTCTTT
>TRBJ1-2|TRBV5-8|-|TRBD1|13
CAGRAGGSYGYTF
TGTGCCGGAAGGGCAGGGGGCAGCTATGGCTACACCTTC
>TRBJ1-5|TRBV5-6|-|-|14
CASSSRVSNQPQHF
TGTGCCAGCAGTAGCAGGGTGTCTAATCAGCCCCAGCATTTT
>TRBJ2-6|TRBV7-2|-|-|15
CASSPTGSGANVLTF
TGTGCCAGCAGCCCCACAGGGTCTGGGGCCAACGTCCTGACTTTC
>TRBJ2-1|TRBV6-6|once|TRBD1|15
CASSWDRSSYNEQFF
TGTGCCAGCAGTTGGGACAGGAGCTCCTACAATGAGCAGTTCTTC
>TRBJ2-1|TRBV27|few|-|12
CASGSFRQEQFF
TGTGCCAGCGGGTCTTTTAGACAAGAGCAGTTCTTC
>TRBJ2-1|TRBV7-2|few|-|14
CASSLGPKWPEQFF
TGTGCCAGCAGCTTAGGCCCCAAGTGGCCCGAGCAGTTCTTC